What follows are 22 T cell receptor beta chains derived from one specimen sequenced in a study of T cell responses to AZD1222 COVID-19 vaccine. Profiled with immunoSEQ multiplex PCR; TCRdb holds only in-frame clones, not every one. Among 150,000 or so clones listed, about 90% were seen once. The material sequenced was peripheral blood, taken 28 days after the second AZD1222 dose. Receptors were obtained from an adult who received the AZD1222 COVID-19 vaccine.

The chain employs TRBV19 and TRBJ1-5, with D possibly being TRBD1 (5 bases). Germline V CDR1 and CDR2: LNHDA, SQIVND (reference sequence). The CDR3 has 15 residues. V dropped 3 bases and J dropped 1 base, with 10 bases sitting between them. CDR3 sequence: CASSMAGMSNQPQHF. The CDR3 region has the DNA TGTGCCAGTAGTATGGCAGGGATGAGCAATCAGCCCCAGCATTTT.

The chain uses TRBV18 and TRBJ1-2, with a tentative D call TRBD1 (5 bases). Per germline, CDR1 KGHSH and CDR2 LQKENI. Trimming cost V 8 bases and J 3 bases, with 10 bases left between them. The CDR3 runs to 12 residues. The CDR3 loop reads CASTGGDYGYTF. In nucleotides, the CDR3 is TGTGCCAGCACGGGGGGAGACTATGGCTACACCTTC.

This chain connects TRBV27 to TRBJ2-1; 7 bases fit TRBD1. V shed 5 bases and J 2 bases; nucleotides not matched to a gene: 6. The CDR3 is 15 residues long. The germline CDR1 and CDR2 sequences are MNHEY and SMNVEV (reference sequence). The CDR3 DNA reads TGTGCCAGCAGTCCCAGGACAGGTGCCTACAATGAGCAGTTCTTC. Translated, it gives CASSPRTGAYNEQFF.

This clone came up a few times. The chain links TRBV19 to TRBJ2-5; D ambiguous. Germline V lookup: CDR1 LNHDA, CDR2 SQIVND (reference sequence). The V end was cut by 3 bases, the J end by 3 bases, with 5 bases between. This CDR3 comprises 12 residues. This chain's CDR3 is CASSIREETQYF. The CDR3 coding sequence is TGTGCCAGTAGTATCAGAGAAGAGACCCAGTACTTC.

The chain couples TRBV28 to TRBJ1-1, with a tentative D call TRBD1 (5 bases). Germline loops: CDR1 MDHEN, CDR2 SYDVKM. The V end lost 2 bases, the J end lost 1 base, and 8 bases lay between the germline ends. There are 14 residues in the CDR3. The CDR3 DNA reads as TGTGCCAGCAGTTTACTCGGGGGGAACACTGAAGCTTTCTTT. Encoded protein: CASSLLGGNTEAFF.

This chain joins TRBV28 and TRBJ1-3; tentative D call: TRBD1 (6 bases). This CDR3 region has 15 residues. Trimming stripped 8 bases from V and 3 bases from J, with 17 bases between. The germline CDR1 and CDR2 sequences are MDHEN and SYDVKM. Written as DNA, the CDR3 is TGTGCCAGCCAAAAGGGGGTTTTGGATGGAAACACCATATATTTT. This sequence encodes CASQKGVLDGNTIYF.

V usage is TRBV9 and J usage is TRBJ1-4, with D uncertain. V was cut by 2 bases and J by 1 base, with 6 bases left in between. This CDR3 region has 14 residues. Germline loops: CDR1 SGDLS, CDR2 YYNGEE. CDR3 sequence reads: CASSVGGTNEKLFF. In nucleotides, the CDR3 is TGTGCCAGCAGCGTTGGAGGAACTAATGAAAAACTGTTTTTT.

The CDR3 loop reads CASSLGAGSGYEQYF. The DNA of the CDR3 is TGTGCCAGCAGCTTGGGGGCAGGGTCCGGGTACGAGCAGTACTTC. The rearrangement joins TRBV5-6 to TRBJ2-7, with a weak D call TRBD1 (5 bases). Germline lookup yields CDR1 SGHDT and CDR2 YYEEEE. V was trimmed by 0 bases and J by 4 bases, leaving 14 bases between them. This CDR3 is built from 15 residues.

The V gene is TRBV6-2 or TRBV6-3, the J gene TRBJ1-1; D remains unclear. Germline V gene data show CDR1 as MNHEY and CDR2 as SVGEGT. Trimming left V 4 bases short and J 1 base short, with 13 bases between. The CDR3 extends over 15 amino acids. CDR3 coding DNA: TGTGCCAGCAGTTCGAGTCATCAGGCGAACACTGAAGCTTTCTTT. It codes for CASSSSHQANTEAFF.

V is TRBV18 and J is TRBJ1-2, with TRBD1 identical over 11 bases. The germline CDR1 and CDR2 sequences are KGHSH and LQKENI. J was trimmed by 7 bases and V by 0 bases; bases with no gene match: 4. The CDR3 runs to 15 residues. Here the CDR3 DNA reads TGTGCCAGCTCACCACCGGACAGGGGGCGAGGTGGCTACACCTTC. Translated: CASSPPDRGRGGYTF.

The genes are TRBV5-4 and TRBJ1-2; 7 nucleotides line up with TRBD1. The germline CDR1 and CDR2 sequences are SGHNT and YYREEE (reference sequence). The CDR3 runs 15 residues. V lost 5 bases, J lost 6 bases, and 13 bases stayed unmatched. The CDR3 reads CASSHPLEGAHGYTF. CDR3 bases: TGTGCCAGCAGTCACCCGCTGGAGGGGGCTCATGGCTACACCTTC.

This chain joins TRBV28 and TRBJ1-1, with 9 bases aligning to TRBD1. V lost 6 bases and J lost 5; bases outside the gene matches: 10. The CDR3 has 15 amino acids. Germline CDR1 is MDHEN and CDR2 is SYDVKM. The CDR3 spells CASRDYRGPATEAFF. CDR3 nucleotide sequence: TGTGCCAGCAGAGATTACAGGGGGCCGGCTACTGAAGCTTTCTTT.

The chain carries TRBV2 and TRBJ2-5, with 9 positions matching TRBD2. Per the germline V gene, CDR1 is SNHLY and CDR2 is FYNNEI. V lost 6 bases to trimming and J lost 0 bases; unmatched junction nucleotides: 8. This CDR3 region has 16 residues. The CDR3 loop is CASSPRAGGYQETQYF. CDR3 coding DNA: TGTGCCAGCAGCCCAAGGGCGGGGGGGTACCAAGAGACCCAGTACTTC.

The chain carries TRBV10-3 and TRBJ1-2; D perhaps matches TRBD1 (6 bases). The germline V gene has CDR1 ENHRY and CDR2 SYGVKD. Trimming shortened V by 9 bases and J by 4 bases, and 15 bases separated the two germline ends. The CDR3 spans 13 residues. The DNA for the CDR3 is TGTGCCATAGGTCCGGACAGCGGCTATGGCTACACCTTC. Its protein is CAIGPDSGYGYTF.

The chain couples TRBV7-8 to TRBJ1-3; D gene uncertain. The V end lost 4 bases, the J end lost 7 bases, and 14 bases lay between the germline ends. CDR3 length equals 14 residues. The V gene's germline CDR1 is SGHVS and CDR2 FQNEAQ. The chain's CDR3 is CASSSELLTNTIYF. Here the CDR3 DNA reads TGTGCCAGCAGCTCAGAGCTCTTAACTAACACCATATATTTT.

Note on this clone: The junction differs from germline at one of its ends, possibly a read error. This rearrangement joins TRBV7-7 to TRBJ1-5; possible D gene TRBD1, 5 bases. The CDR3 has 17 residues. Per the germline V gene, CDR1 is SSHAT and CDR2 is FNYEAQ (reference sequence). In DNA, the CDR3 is TGTGCTAGCAGCTTAGCAGGGATTTTGGGATGCAATCAGCCCCAGCATTTT. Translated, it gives CASSLAGILGCNQPQHF.

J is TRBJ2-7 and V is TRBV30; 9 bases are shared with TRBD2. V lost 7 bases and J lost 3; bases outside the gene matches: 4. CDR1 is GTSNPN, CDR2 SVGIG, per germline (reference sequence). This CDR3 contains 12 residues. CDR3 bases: TGTGCCTTTAGCGGGAGCGGCTACGAGCAGTACTTC. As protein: CAFSGSGYEQYF.

The CDR3 reads CASSQTLMQARGGEQYF. As DNA, the CDR3 is TGCGCCAGCAGCCAAACGTTAATGCAGGCCCGAGGGGGCGAGCAGTACTTC. V is TRBV5-1 and J is TRBJ2-7; weak D call: TRBD1 (6 bases). Trimming cost V 4 bases and J 6 bases, with 26 bases left between them. Germline V gene sequence: CDR1 SGHRS, CDR2 YFSETQ. CDR3 length equals 17 residues.

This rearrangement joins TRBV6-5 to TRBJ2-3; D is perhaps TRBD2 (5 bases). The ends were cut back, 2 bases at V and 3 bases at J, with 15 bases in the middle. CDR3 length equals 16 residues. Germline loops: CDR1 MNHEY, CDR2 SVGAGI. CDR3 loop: CASSYIRAAGTDTQYF. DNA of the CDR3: TGTGCCAGCAGTTACATACGAGCGGCCGGGACAGATACGCAGTATTTT.

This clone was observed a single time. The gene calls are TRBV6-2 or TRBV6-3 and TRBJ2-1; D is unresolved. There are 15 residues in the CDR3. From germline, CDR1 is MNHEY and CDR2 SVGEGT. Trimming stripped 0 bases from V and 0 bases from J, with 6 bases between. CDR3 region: CASSYSKSSYNEQFF. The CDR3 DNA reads TGTGCCAGCAGTTACTCGAAGAGCTCCTACAATGAGCAGTTCTTC.

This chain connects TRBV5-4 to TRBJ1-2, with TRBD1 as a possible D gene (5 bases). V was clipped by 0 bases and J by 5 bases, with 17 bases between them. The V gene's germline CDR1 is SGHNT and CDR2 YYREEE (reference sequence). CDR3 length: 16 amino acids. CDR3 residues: CASSLGSGGKPYGYTF. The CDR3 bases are TGTGCCAGCAGCTTGGGATCCGGGGGAAAGCCGTATGGCTACACCTTC.

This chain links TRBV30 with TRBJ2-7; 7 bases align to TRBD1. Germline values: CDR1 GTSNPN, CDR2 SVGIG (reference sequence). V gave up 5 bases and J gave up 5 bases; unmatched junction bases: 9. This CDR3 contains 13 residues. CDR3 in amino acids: CAWSRRQGDEQYF. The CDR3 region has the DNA TGTGCCTGGTCACGGAGGCAGGGGGACGAGCAGTACTTC.